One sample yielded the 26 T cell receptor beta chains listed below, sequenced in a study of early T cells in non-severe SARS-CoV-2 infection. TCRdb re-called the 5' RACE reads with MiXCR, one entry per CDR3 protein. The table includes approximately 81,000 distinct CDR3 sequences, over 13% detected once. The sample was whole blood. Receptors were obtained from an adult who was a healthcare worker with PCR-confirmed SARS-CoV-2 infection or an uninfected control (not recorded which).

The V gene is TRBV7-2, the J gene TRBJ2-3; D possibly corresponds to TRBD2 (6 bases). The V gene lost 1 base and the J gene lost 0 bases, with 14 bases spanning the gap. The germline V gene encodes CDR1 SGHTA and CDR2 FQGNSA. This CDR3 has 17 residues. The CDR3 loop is CASSLGGGITSTDTQYF. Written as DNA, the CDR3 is TGTGCCAGCAGCTTAGGTGGAGGGATCACTAGCACAGATACGCAGTATTTT.

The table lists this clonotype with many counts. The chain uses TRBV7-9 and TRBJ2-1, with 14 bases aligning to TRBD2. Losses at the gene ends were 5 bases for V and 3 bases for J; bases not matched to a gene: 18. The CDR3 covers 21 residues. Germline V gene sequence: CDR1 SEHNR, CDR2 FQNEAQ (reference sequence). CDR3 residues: CASSPDLNLGTSGSLYNEQFF. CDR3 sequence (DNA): TGTGCCAGCAGCCCCGACCTTAACCTTGGGACTAGCGGGAGCCTCTACAATGAGCAGTTCTTC.

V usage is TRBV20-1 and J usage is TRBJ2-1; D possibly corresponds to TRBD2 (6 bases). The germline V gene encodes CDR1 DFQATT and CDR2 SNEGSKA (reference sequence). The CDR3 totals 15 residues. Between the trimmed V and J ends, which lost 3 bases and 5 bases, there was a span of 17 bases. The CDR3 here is CSASSVGGVDNEQFF. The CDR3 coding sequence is TGCAGTGCTAGTTCCGTGGGAGGAGTAGACAATGAGCAGTTCTTC.

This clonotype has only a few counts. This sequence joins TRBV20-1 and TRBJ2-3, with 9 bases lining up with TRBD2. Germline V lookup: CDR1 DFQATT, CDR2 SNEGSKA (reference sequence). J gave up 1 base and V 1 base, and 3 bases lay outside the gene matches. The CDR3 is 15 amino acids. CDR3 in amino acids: CSARVAGAGTDTQYF. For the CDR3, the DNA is TGCAGTGCTAGAGTAGCGGGGGCCGGCACAGATACGCAGTATTTT.

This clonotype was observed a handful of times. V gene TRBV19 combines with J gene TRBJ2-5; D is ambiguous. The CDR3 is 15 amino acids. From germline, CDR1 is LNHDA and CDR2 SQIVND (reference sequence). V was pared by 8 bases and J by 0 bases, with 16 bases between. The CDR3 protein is CASSPEESYQETQYF. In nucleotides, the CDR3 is TGTGCCAGTTCCCCCGAGGAATCGTACCAAGAGACCCAGTACTTC. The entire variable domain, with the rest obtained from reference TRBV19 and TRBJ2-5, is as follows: DGGITQSPKYLFRKEGQNVTLSCEQNLNHDAMYWYRQDPGQGLRLIYYSQIVNDFQKGDIAEGYSVSREKKESFPLTVTSAQKNPTAFYLCASSPEESYQETQYFGPGTRLLVL.

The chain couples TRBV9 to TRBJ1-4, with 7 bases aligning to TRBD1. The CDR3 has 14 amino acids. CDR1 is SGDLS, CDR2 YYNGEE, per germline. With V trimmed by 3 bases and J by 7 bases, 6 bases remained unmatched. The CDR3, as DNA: TGTGCCAGCAGCGCTTCGACAGGGATTGAAAAACTGTTTTTT. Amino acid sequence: CASSASTGIEKLFF.

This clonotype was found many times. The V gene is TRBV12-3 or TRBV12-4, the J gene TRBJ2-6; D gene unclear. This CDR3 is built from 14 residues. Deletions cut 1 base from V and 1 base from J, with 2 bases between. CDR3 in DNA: TGTGCCAGCAGTTTAGGATCTGGGGCCAACGTCCTGACTTTC. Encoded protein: CASSLGSGANVLTF.

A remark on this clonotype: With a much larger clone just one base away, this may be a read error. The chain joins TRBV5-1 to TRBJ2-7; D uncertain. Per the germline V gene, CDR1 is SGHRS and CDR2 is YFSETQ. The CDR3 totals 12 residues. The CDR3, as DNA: TGCGCCAGCAGCTTGGAACGAGGCGAGCTGTACTTC. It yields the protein CASSLERGELYF.

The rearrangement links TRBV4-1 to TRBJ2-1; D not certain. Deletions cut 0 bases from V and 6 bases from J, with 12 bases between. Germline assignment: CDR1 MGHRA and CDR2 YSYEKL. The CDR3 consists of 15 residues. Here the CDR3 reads CASSQEGSRGNEQFF. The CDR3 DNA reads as TGCGCCAGCAGCCAAGAAGGTTCCCGCGGCAATGAGCAGTTCTTC.

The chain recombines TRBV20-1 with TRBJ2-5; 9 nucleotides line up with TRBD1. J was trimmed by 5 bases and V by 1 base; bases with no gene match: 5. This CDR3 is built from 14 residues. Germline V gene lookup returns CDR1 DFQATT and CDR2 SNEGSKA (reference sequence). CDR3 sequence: CSARVQQGAETQYF. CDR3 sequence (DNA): TGCAGTGCTAGAGTACAACAGGGGGCGGAGACCCAGTACTTC.

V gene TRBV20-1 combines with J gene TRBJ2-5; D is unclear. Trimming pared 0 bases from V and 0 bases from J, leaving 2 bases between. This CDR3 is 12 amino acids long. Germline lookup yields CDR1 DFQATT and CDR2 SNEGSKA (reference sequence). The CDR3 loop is CSARENQETQYF. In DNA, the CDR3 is TGCAGTGCTAGAGAGAACCAAGAGACCCAGTACTTC.

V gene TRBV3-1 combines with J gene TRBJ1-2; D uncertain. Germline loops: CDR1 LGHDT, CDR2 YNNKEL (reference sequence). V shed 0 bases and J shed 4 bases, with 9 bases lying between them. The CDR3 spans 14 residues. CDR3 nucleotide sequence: TGTGCCAGCAGCCAAGATGCGGGGTCCTATGGCTACACCTTC. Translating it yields CASSQDAGSYGYTF.

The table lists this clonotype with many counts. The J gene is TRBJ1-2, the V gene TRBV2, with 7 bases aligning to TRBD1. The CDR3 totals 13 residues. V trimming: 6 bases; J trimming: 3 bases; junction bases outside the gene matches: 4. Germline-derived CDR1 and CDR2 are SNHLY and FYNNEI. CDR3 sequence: CASRVGTDYGYTF. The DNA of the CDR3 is TGTGCCAGCAGGGTCGGGACAGACTATGGCTACACCTTC.

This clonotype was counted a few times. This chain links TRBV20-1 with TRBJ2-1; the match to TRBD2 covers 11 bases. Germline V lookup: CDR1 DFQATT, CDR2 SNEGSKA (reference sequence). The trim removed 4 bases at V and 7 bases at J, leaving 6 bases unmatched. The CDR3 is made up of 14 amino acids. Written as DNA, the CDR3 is TGCAGTGCTAAGGGGGGGACTAGCGGTAATGAGCAGTTCTTC. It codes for CSAKGGTSGNEQFF.

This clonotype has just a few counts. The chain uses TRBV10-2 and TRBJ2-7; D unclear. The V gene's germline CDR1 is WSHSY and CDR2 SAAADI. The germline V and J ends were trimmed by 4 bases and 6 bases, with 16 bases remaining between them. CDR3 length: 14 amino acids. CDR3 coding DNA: TGCGCCAGCAGTGGGCTCCTCACGGGCCGCGAGCAGTACTTC. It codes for CASSGLLTGREQYF.

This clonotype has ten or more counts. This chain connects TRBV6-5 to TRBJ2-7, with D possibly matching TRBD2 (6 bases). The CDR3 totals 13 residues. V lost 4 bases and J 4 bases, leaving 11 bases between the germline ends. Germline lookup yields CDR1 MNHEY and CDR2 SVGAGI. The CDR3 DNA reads TGTGCCAGCAGTTCCGCCGGGGGTTACGAGCAGTACTTC. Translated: CASSSAGGYEQYF.

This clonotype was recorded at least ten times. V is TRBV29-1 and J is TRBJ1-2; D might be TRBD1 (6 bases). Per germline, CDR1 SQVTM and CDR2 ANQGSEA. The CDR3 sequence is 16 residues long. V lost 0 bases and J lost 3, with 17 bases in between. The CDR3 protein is CSVEDPRTQGYYGYTF. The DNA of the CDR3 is TGCAGCGTTGAAGATCCCCGCACACAGGGCTACTATGGCTACACCTTC.

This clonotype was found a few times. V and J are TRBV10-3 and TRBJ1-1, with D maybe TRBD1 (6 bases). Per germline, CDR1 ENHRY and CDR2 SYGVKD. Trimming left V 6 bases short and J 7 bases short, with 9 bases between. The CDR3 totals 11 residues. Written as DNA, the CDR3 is TGTGCCATCAGGACGGACAGTGAAGCTTTCTTT. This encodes CAIRTDSEAFF.

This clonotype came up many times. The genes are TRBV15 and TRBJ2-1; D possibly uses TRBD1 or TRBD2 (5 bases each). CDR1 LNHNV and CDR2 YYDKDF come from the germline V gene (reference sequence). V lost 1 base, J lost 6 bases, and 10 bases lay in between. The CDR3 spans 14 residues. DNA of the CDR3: TGTGCCACCAGCAGAGTAGGGACCCCCAATGAGCAGTTCTTC. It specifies CATSRVGTPNEQFF.

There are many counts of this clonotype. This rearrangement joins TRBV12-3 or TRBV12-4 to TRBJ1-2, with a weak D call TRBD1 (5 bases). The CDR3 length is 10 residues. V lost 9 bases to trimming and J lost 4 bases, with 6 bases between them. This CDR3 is CASRGYGYTF. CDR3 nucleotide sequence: TGTGCCAGTAGGGGCTATGGCTACACCTTC.

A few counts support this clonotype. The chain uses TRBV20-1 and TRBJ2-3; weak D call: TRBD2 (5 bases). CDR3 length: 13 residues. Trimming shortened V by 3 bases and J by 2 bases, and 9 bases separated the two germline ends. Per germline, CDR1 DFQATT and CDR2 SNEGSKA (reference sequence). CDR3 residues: CSASSGLTDTQYF. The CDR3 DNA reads TGCAGTGCTAGCAGCGGACTCACAGATACGCAGTATTTT.

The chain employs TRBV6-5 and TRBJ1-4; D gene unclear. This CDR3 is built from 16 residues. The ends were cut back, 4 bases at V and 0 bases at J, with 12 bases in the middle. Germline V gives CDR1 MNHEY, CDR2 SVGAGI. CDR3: CASSFRQGATNEKLFF. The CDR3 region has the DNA TGTGCCAGCAGTTTCCGCCAAGGAGCAACTAATGAAAAACTGTTTTTT.

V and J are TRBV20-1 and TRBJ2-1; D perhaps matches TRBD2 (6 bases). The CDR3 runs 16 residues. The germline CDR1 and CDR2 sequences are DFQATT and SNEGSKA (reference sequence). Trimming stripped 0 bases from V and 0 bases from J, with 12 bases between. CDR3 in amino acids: CSARDLRGSSYNEQFF. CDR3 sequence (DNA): TGCAGTGCTAGAGATCTCCGGGGGAGCTCCTACAATGAGCAGTTCTTC.

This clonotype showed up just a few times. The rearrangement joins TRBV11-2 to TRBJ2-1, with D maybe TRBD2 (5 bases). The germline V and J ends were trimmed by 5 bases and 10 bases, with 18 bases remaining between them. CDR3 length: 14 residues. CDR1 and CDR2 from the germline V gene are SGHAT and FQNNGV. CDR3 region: CASSPRGEPREQFF. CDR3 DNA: TGTGCCAGCAGCCCCCGGGGAGAACCGCGCGAGCAGTTCTTC.

The CDR3 reads CASSLAGNSNQPQHF. The CDR3 bases are TGTGCCAGCAGCTTAGCAGGGAATAGCAATCAGCCCCAGCATTTT. The chain is built from TRBV7-6 and TRBJ1-5, with D hard to call. CDR1 is SGHVS, CDR2 FNYEAQ, per germline. V was shortened by 0 bases and J by 0 bases, with 6 bases between the two germline ends. CDR3 length: 15 amino acids. The complete variable domain, with remaining parts taken from reference TRBV7-6 and TRBJ1-5, reads GAGVSQSPRYKVTKRGQDVALRCDPISGHVSLYWYRQALGQGPEFLTYFNYEAQQDKSGLPNDRFSAERPEGSISTLTIQRTEQRDSAMYRCASSLAGNSNQPQHFGDGTRLSIL.

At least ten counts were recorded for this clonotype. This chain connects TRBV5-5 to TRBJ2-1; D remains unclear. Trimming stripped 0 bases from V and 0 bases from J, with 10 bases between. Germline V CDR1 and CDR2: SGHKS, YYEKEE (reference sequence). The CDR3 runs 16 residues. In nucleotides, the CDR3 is TGTGCCAGCAGCTTGGCCCCAGCCCCCTCCTACAATGAGCAGTTCTTC. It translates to CASSLAPAPSYNEQFF.